A selection of T cell receptor beta chains follows, all from one sample in a study of CD8 T cells in ankylosing spondylitis. TCRdb reprocessed the 5' RACE reads via MiXCR and lists one record per CDR3 protein. The sample yields 200,000 to 250,000 distinct CDR3 sequences, about 10% seen once. Sequenced input: blood, either unsorted or a sorted T cell fraction (not recorded which). The receptors shown here come from a male donor with ankylosing spondylitis or in good health (not recorded which). Each CDR3 is given with its conserved first and last residue. Each record gives: CDR3 DNA, CDR3 protein, J gene, D gene, V gene, clone size. D genes are given only for firm matches. The listing skips clone size in some rows; elsewhere it reads once, few, many or a size class.

CDR3nt: TGTGCCAGCAGTTACCAGGGGGCGATCACCGGGGAGCTGTTTTTT
CDR3aa: CASSYQGAITGELFF
j_gene: TRBJ2-2
d_gene: TRBD1
v_gene: TRBV6-5
abundance: many

CDR3nt: TGTGCCAGAGGGACAGGCGGGAACACAGATACGCAGTATTTT
CDR3aa: CARGTGGNTDTQYF
j_gene: TRBJ2-3
d_gene: TRBD1
v_gene: TRBV12-3/TRBV12-4
abundance: many

CDR3nt: TGTGCCAGCAGTAAGCTAGCGGTCTACAATGAGCAGTTCTTC
CDR3aa: CASSKLAVYNEQFF
j_gene: TRBJ2-1
d_gene: TRBD2
v_gene: TRBV4-2
abundance: few

CDR3nt: TGTGCCAGCAGCTGGACTAGCGGGGGGGCGCAAAACATTCAGTACTTC
CDR3aa: CASSWTSGGAQNIQYF
j_gene: TRBJ2-4
d_gene: TRBD2
v_gene: TRBV7-2
abundance: NA

CDR3nt: TGCAGCGTTGCCATGACAGGGGTCGTAGCTTTCTTT
CDR3aa: CSVAMTGVVAFF
j_gene: TRBJ1-1
d_gene: TRBD1
v_gene: TRBV29-1
abundance: many

CDR3nt: TGCGCCAGCAGCTTGGTATCCGGGAACACTGAAGCTTTCTTT
CDR3aa: CASSLVSGNTEAFF
j_gene: TRBJ1-1
d_gene: NA
v_gene: TRBV5-1
abundance: many

CDR3nt: TGTGCCAGCAGTTTAGGAGGGCCAGGGGGCAATCAGCCCCAGCATTTT
CDR3aa: CASSLGGPGGNQPQHF
j_gene: TRBJ1-5
d_gene: NA
v_gene: TRBV12-3/TRBV12-4
abundance: many

CDR3nt: TGCAGTGCTAGAGATAGGCGGGAGGAAGACTTCGGCGAGCAGTACTTC
CDR3aa: CSARDRREEDFGEQYF
j_gene: TRBJ2-7
d_gene: TRBD2
v_gene: TRBV20-1
abundance: many

CDR3nt: TGTGCCAGCAGTCCCCTTATAGCGGGAGGAGGGGAGACCCAGTACTTC
CDR3aa: CASSPLIAGGGETQYF
j_gene: TRBJ2-5
d_gene: TRBD2
v_gene: TRBV25-1
abundance: many

CDR3nt: TGCAGCGTTGAAGGGTTAGCAGACTACAATGAGCAGTTCTTC
CDR3aa: CSVEGLADYNEQFF
j_gene: TRBJ2-1
d_gene: NA
v_gene: TRBV29-1
abundance: many

CDR3nt: TGTGCCAGCAGCTTATTGACTAGCGGGAGTGGGGAGCTGTTTTTT
CDR3aa: CASSLLTSGSGELFF
j_gene: TRBJ2-2
d_gene: TRBD2
v_gene: TRBV11-2
abundance: many

CDR3nt: TGTGCCAGCAGCCAAGATCTTGAGACAGGGGGTCGGTATGGCTACACCTTC
CDR3aa: CASSQDLETGGRYGYTF
j_gene: TRBJ1-2
d_gene: TRBD1
v_gene: TRBV4-2
abundance: NA

CDR3nt: TGTGCCAGCAGTCCACGGGGGAAGGATACGCAGTATTTT
CDR3aa: CASSPRGKDTQYF
j_gene: TRBJ2-3
d_gene: NA
v_gene: TRBV6-6
abundance: many

CDR3nt: TGTGCCTGGGCCCGTGTCCTTTACGAGCAGTACTTC
CDR3aa: CAWARVLYEQYF
j_gene: TRBJ2-7
d_gene: NA
v_gene: TRBV30
abundance: many

CDR3nt: TGTGCCAGCAGCACAGGGGGGACAACTAATGAAAAACTGTTTTTT
CDR3aa: CASSTGGTTNEKLFF
j_gene: TRBJ1-4
d_gene: TRBD1
v_gene: TRBV12-3/TRBV12-4
abundance: many

CDR3nt: TGTGCCAGCGGCCGGCAGGTGAATACGCAGTATTTT
CDR3aa: CASGRQVNTQYF
j_gene: TRBJ2-3
d_gene: NA
v_gene: TRBV27
abundance: NA

CDR3nt: TGTGCCAGCAGTTTGGGGGGGCTAGCGGGAGTTATAGACGAGCAGTACTTC
CDR3aa: CASSLGGLAGVIDEQYF
j_gene: TRBJ2-7
d_gene: TRBD2
v_gene: TRBV27
abundance: few

CDR3nt: TGTGCCAGCAGCTCCAGGGACCTTTCGAATGAGCAGTTCTTC
CDR3aa: CASSSRDLSNEQFF
j_gene: TRBJ2-1
d_gene: NA
v_gene: TRBV6-2/TRBV6-3
abundance: many

CDR3nt: TGTGCCAGCAGCCCCCGACGATCGGGGCCCACAGAAGCTTTCTTT
CDR3aa: CASSPRRSGPTEAFF
j_gene: TRBJ1-1
d_gene: NA
v_gene: TRBV5-6
abundance: many

CDR3nt: TGCAGTGCAACTACAGGGTCTAGCAATCAGCCCCAGCATTTT
CDR3aa: CSATTGSSNQPQHF
j_gene: TRBJ1-5
d_gene: NA
v_gene: TRBV20-1
abundance: many

CDR3nt: TGTGCCAGCAGCTCAACGGGACAGCAGGAGCAGTACTTC
CDR3aa: CASSSTGQQEQYF
j_gene: TRBJ2-7
d_gene: TRBD1
v_gene: TRBV7-9
abundance: few

CDR3nt: TGTGCCTTCCAGATGGACAGGGGCCTTAACTATGGCTACACCTTC
CDR3aa: CAFQMDRGLNYGYTF
j_gene: TRBJ1-2
d_gene: TRBD1
v_gene: TRBV30
abundance: NA